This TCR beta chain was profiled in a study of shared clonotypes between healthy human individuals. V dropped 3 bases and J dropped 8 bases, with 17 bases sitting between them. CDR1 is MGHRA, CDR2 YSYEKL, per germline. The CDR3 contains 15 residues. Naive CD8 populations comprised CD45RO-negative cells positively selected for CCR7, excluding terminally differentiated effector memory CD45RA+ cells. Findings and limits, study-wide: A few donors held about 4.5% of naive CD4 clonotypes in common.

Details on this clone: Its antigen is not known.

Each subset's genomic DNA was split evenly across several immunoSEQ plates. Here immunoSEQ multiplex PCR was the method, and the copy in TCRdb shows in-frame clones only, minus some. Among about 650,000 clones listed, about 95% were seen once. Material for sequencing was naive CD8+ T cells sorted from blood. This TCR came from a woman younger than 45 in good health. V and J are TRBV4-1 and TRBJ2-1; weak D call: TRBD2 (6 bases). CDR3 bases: TGCGCCAGCAGCCAGCGCGGGGCCTTAAGCCATGAGCAGTTCTTC. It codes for CASSQRGALSHEQFF.